This is a list of T cell receptor beta chains from one sample in a study of blood T cell repertoires in COVID-19. The table came from immunoSEQ multiplex PCR; TCRdb's copy has only in-frame clones and leaves some out. There are some 130,000 clones in the sample; 80% occur only once, and roughly 1.8% lies in the top ten. The sequencing sample was made of peripheral blood. These TCRs come from a man between 65 and 80 years old with acute or convalescent COVID-19. The CDR3 runs from the conserved cysteine through the conserved F or W. A D gene is named only where the DNA matches it firmly. The size field is filled for only some rows; it gives once, few, many or a size class.

D gene	clone size	J gene	V gene	CDR3 protein	CDR3 DNA
NA	NA	TRBJ2-1	TRBV28	CASSPYNEQFF	TGTGCCAGCAGTCCGTACAATGAGCAGTTCTTC
NA	NA	TRBJ1-1	TRBV30	CAWRSPPGTAFF	TGTGCCTGGCGGAGCCCTCCGGGAACGGCTTTCTTT
TRBD2	NA	TRBJ2-7	TRBV9	CASGQRGDSYEQYF	TGTGCCAGCGGCCAGCGGGGGGACTCCTACGAGCAGTACTTC
TRBD1	NA	TRBJ2-7	TRBV2	CAGRTGTGFGEQYF	TGTGCCGGCAGAACCGGGACAGGGTTTGGAGAGCAGTACTTC
TRBD1	NA	TRBJ1-4	TRBV3-1/TRBV3-2	CASSLQGAGEKLFF	TGTGCCAGCAGCCTACAGGGGGCGGGAGAAAAACTGTTTTTT
NA	few	TRBJ2-2	TRBV11-2	CASSLVGQSGELFF	TGTGCCAGCAGCTTAGTAGGACAGTCCGGGGAGCTGTTTTTT
TRBD1	many	TRBJ1-1	TRBV5-6	CASSQTGARTEAFF	TGTGCCAGCAGCCAAACAGGGGCGAGGACTGAAGCTTTCTTT
NA	NA	TRBJ1-6	TRBV6-5	CASTGGSSYNSPLHF	TGTGCCAGCACCGGAGGGAGTTCCTATAATTCACCCCTCCACTTT
TRBD2	NA	TRBJ2-5	TRBV7-7	CASSLELAGETQYF	TGTGCTAGCAGCTTAGAATTAGCGGGAGAGACCCAGTACTTC
TRBD2	NA	TRBJ2-5	TRBV5-1	CASSHSGTRRGQTQYF	TGCGCCAGCAGCCACAGCGGGACTAGAAGGGGACAGACCCAGTACTTC
TRBD1	NA	TRBJ1-1	TRBV2	CASSDRGRNTEAFF	TGTGCCAGCAGCGACAGGGGAAGAAACACTGAAGCTTTCTTT
TRBD2	NA	TRBJ2-2	TRBV27	CASSLGPAGGLYTGELFF	TGTGCCAGCAGTTTAGGGCCAGCGGGGGGGCTATATACCGGGGAGCTGTTTTTT
TRBD1	NA	TRBJ1-3	TRBV6-1	CASSEGATGRSGNTIYF	TGTGCCAGCAGTGAGGGGGCGACAGGGAGATCTGGAAACACCATATATTTT
NA	NA	TRBJ1-3	TRBV10-3	CAIMDSLFSGNTIYF	TGTGCCATCATGGACTCTTTATTCTCTGGAAACACCATATATTTT
TRBD1	few	TRBJ1-4	TRBV4-1	CASSQRGTAIATNEKLFF	TGCGCCAGCAGCCAGAGGGGGACAGCTATTGCAACTAATGAAAAACTGTTTTTT
NA	NA	TRBJ2-1	TRBV5-1	CASSLTGSSYNEQFF	TGCGCCAGCAGCTTGACAGGGAGCTCCTACAATGAGCAGTTCTTC
NA	once	TRBJ2-7	TRBV29-1	CSVERGGGKSEQYF	TGCAGCGTTGAACGTGGTGGGGGGAAGAGCGAGCAGTACTTC
TRBD1	NA	TRBJ2-1	TRBV24-1	CATSEDRTGGNYNEQFF	TGTGCCACCAGTGAGGATCGGACAGGGGGCAACTACAATGAGCAGTTCTTC
TRBD2	NA	TRBJ2-4	TRBV5-1	CASSWTSGAENIQYF	TGCGCCAGCAGCTGGACTAGCGGGGCCGAAAACATTCAGTACTTC
TRBD1	NA	TRBJ1-1	TRBV5-6	CASSPTGGWAEAFF	TGTGCCAGCAGCCCCACAGGGGGGTGGGCTGAAGCTTTCTTT
TRBD1	NA	TRBJ1-5	TRBV30	CAWSVAGGEQPQHF	TGTGCCTGGAGTGTGGCAGGGGGTGAGCAGCCCCAGCATTTT
NA	NA	TRBJ1-6	TRBV10-2	CASSEQNNSPLHF	TGCGCCAGCAGTGAACAGAATAATTCACCCCTCCACTTT
NA	NA	TRBJ1-6	TRBV3-1/TRBV3-2	CASSPPSDSPLHF	TGTGCCAGCAGCCCCCCGTCGGATTCACCCCTCCACTTT